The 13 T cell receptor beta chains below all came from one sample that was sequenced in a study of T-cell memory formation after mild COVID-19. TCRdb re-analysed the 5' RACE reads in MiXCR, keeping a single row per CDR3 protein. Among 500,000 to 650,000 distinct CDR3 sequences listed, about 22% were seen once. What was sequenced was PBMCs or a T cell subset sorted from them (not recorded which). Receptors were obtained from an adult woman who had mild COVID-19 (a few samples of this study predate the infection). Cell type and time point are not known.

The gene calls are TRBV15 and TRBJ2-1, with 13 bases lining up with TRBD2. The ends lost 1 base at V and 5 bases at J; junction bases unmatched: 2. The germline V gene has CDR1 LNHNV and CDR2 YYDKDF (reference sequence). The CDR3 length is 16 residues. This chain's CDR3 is CATSRAGTSGNNEQFF. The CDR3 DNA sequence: TGTGCCACCAGCAGAGCGGGGACTAGCGGGAACAATGAGCAGTTCTTC.

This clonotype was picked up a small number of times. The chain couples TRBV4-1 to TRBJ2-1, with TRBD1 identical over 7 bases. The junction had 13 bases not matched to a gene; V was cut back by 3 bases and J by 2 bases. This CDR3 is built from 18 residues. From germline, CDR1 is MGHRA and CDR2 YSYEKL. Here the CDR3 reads CASSHIGQALRAYNEQFF. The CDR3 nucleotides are TGCGCCAGCAGCCACATAGGACAGGCCCTAAGGGCCTACAATGAGCAGTTCTTC.

The CDR3 region has the DNA TGTGCCAGCAGCATAACTAGCAGGGGCTGGAATGAGCAGTTCTTC. This encodes CASSITSRGWNEQFF. The chain links TRBV9 to TRBJ2-1; D tentatively fits TRBD1 or TRBD2 (6 bases each). Germline V CDR1 and CDR2: SGDLS, YYNGEE. V was cut by 4 bases and J by 7 bases, with 18 bases left in between. The CDR3 extends over 15 amino acids.

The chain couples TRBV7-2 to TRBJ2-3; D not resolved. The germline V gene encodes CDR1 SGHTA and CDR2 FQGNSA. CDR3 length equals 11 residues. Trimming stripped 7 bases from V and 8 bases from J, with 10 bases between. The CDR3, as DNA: TGTGCCAGCACCGTCATCCGTACGCAGTATTTT. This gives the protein CASTVIRTQYF.

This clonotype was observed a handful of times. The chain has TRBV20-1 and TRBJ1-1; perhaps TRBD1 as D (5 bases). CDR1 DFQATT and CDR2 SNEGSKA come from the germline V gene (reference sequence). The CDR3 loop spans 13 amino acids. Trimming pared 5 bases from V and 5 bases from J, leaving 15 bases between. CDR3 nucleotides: TGCAGTGCTTATTCGGGGGTTGGGACTGAAGCTTTCTTT. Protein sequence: CSAYSGVGTEAFF.

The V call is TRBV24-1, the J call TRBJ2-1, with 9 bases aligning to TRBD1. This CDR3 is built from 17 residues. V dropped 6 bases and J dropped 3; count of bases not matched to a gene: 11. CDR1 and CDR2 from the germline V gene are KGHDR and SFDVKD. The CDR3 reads CATSSQLRDRDYNEQFF. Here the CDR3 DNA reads TGTGCCACCAGTAGCCAACTTCGGGACAGGGACTACAATGAGCAGTTCTTC.

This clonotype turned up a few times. The CDR3 here is CASSPQRGATDTQYF. CDR3 coding DNA: TGCGCCAGCAGCCCCCAGCGGGGTGCAACAGATACGCAGTATTTT. This chain joins TRBV4-3 and TRBJ2-3, with 7 bases lining up with TRBD2. The CDR3 spans 15 residues. V was pared by 4 bases and J by 3 bases, with 7 bases of the junction left unmatched. Per the germline V gene, CDR1 is LGHNA and CDR2 is YSLEER.

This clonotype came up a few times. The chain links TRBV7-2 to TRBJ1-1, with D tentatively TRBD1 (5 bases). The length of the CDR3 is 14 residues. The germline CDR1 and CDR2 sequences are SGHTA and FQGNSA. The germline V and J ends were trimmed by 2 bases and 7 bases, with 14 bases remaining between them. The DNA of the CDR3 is TGTGCCAGCAGCTTACCCAGGAGACAGATTGAAGCTTTCTTT. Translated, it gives CASSLPRRQIEAFF. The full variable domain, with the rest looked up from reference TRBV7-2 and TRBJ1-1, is GAGVSQSPSNKVTEKGKDVELRCDPISGHTALYWYRQSLGQGLEFLIYFQGNSAPDKSGLPSDRFSAERTGGSVSTLTIQRTQQEDSAVYLCASSLPRRQIEAFFGQGTRLTVV.

DNA of the CDR3: TGTGCCAGCAGCTTAATGAGCATGAACACTGAAGCTTTCTTT. It is translated as CASSLMSMNTEAFF. The chain has TRBV7-6 and TRBJ1-1; D unclear. CDR1 SGHVS and CDR2 FNYEAQ come from the germline V gene. The CDR3 contains 14 residues. V lost 2 bases and J 0 bases, leaving 7 bases between the germline ends. Variable domain in full (rest from reference TRBV7-6 and TRBJ1-1): GAGVSQSPRYKVTKRGQDVALRCDPISGHVSLYWYRQALGQGPEFLTYFNYEAQQDKSGLPNDRFSAERPEGSISTLTIQRTEQRDSAMYRCASSLMSMNTEAFFGQGTRLTVV.

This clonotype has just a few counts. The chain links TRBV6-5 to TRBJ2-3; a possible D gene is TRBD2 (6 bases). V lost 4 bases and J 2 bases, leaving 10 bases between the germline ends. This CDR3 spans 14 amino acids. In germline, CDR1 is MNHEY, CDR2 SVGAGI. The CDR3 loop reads CASSLSGYTDTQYF. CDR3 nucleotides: TGTGCCAGCAGTTTGAGCGGGTACACAGATACGCAGTATTTT.

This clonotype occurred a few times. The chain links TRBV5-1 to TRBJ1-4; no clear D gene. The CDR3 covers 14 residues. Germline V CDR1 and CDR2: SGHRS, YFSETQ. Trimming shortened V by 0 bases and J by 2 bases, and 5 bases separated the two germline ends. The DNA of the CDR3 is TGCGCCAGCAGCTTGGTCGGGACTAATGAAAAACTGTTTTTT. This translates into CASSLVGTNEKLFF.

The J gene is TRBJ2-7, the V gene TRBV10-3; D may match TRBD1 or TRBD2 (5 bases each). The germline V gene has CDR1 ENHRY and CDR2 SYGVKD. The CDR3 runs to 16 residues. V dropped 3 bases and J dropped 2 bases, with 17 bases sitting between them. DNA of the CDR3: TGTGCCATCAGTGACGGGCCCGGGACGGTGACCTACGAGCAGTACTTC. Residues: CAISDGPGTVTYEQYF.

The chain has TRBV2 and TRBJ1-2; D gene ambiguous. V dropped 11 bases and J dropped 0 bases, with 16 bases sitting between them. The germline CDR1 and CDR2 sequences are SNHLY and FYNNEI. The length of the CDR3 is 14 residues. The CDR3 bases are TGTGCCTCAATGGTGGACCGTTCTAACTATGGCTACACCTTC. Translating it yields CASMVDRSNYGYTF.